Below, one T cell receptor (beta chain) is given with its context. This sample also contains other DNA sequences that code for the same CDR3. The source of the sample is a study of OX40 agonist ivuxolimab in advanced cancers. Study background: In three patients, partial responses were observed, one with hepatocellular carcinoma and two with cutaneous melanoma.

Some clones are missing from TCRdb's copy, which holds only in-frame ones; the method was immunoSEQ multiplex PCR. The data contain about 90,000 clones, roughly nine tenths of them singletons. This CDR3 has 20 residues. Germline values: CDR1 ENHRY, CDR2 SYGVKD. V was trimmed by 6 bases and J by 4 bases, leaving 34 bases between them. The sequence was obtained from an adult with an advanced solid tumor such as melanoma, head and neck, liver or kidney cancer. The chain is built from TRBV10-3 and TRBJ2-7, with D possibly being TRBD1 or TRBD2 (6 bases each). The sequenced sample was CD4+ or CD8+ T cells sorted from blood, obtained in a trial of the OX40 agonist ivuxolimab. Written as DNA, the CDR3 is TGTGCCATCAGACCTAGTCCTGGAGGCGGGGTTCCTGGGGGCTCGTACGAGCAGTACTTC. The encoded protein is CAIRPSPGGGVPGGSYEQYF.